Many counts were recorded for the clone carrying this T cell receptor (beta chain). This entry is derived from a study of T-cell reconstitution after alpha-beta-depleted transplantation in children. The authors prepared the TCRbeta library with unique molecular identifiers. TCRdb re-analysed the PCR reads in MiXCR, keeping a single row per CDR3 protein. The sample holds about 420,000 distinct CDR3 sequences, 9.5% to 13% seen once. V was clipped by 1 base and J by 7 bases, with 11 bases between them. Germline-derived CDR1 and CDR2 are MGHDK and SYGVNS. The CDR3 runs to 13 residues. The sequence came from a human donor who donated a stem cell graft to a child with acute myeloid leukemia. This specimen was PBMCs from the stem cell graft donor, taken from the stem cell graft. The gene calls are TRBV25-1 and TRBJ2-7; D unclear. For the CDR3, the DNA is TGTGCCAGCAGTGAATTCCCTGGCTGGGAGCAGTACTTC. Translated: CASSEFPGWEQYF.